This T cell receptor (beta chain) appears in the sequencing data of a study of shared clonotypes between healthy human individuals. In regard to this clone: Its antigen is unknown.

The V gene end was trimmed by 4 bases and the J gene end by 5 bases; junction bases not matched to a gene: 5. CDR1 is MNHEY, CDR2 SMNVEV, per germline (reference sequence). The CDR3 sequence is 14 residues long. Overall study results and limits: A limitation of the genetic and exposure-history diversity represented arose from few donors.

This table comes from immunoSEQ multiplex PCR, and its TCRdb copy is limited to in-frame clones, with some not included. The data contain hundreds of thousands of clones, 70% to 80% of them singletons. The receptor was isolated from a woman between 40 and 50 years old in good health. Some clones in this sample may be carry-over from other donors' samples. The chain employs TRBV27 and TRBJ2-1, with 7 positions matching TRBD2. The sample comprised PBMCs. CDR3 sequence reads: CASSWAGADNEQFF. DNA for the CDR3: TGTGCCAGCAGTTGGGCGGGAGCGGACAATGAGCAGTTCTTC.